This is a list of T cell receptor beta chains from one sample in a study of prognosis after radiotherapy for stage I lung cancer. Each CDR3 protein is one row after TCRdb ran MiXCR on the multiplex PCR reads. The table includes around 63,000 distinct CDR3 sequences, around 27% detected once. Sequencing used PBMCs, obtained before or after stereotactic body radiation therapy (not recorded which). The receptor source for this set is a donor of 50 years or more with non-small cell lung cancer. The CDR3 runs from the conserved cysteine through the conserved F or W. A D gene is named only where the DNA matches it firmly. The size field is filled for only some rows; it gives once, few, many or a size class.

D gene: -
clone size: many
J gene: TRBJ1-6
V gene: TRBV10-2
CDR3 protein: CASSESAGVNSPLHF
CDR3 DNA: TGCGCCAGCAGTGAGTCCGCAGGGGTGAATTCACCCCTCCACTTT

D gene: -
clone size: many
J gene: TRBJ1-1
V gene: TRBV5-1
CDR3 protein: CASSLTTQTRTEAFF
CDR3 DNA: TGCGCCAGCAGCTTGACGACCCAAACGAGGACTGAAGCTTTCTTT

D gene: -
clone size: many
J gene: TRBJ2-7
V gene: TRBV7-9
CDR3 protein: CASSHALEQYF
CDR3 DNA: TGTGCCAGCAGCCACGCTCTCGAGCAGTACTTC

D gene: -
clone size: many
J gene: TRBJ2-1
V gene: TRBV19
CDR3 protein: CASSIQLANIYNEQFF
CDR3 DNA: TGTGCCAGTAGTATTCAGCTAGCCAACATCTACAATGAGCAGTTCTTC

D gene: -
clone size: many
J gene: TRBJ2-3
V gene: TRBV4-2
CDR3 protein: CASSQDLGGTDTQYF
CDR3 DNA: TGTGCCAGCAGCCAAGATCTGGGGGGCACAGATACGCAGTATTTT

D gene: -
clone size: many
J gene: TRBJ1-2
V gene: TRBV6-1
CDR3 protein: CASSYTHGYTF
CDR3 DNA: TGTGCCAGCAGTTACACGCATGGCTACACCTTC

D gene: TRBD1
clone size: -
J gene: TRBJ2-2
V gene: TRBV6-1
CDR3 protein: CASNIGQGVGELFF
CDR3 DNA: TGTGCCAGCAACATAGGACAGGGTGTAGGGGAGCTGTTTTTT

D gene: -
clone size: many
J gene: TRBJ1-2
V gene: TRBV2
CDR3 protein: CASSADLGGYTF
CDR3 DNA: TGTGCCAGCAGTGCTGACCTGGGCGGCTACACCTTC

D gene: TRBD1
clone size: many
J gene: TRBJ1-1
V gene: TRBV6-1
CDR3 protein: CASWGQGGWTEAFF
CDR3 DNA: TGTGCCAGCTGGGGACAGGGGGGATGGACTGAAGCTTTCTTT

D gene: TRBD1
clone size: many
J gene: TRBJ1-5
V gene: TRBV20-1
CDR3 protein: CSAHRGTGNQPQHF
CDR3 DNA: TGCAGTGCTCACAGGGGGACGGGCAATCAGCCCCAGCATTTT

D gene: TRBD2
clone size: -
J gene: TRBJ2-5
V gene: TRBV5-5
CDR3 protein: CASSLNGGRETQYF
CDR3 DNA: TGTGCCAGCAGCTTAAACGGGGGGAGGGAGACCCAGTACTTC

D gene: -
clone size: -
J gene: TRBJ2-7
V gene: TRBV6-1
CDR3 protein: CASRDLAVGGYEQYF
CDR3 DNA: TGTGCCAGCAGGGACCTGGCCGTGGGGGGTTACGAGCAGTACTTC

D gene: -
clone size: -
J gene: TRBJ1-2
V gene: TRBV20-1
CDR3 protein: CSARGLGRVDYGYTF
CDR3 DNA: TGCAGTGCTAGAGGCCTGGGGAGGGTGGACTATGGCTACACCTTC

D gene: -
clone size: many
J gene: TRBJ2-7
V gene: TRBV27
CDR3 protein: CASRLAYPSSYEQYF
CDR3 DNA: TGTGCCAGCAGGCTAGCGTACCCAAGCTCCTACGAGCAGTACTTC

D gene: -
clone size: -
J gene: TRBJ1-2
V gene: TRBV5-6
CDR3 protein: CASSLEHRRHYGYTF
CDR3 DNA: TGTGCCAGCAGCTTGGAGCACAGACGCCACTATGGCTACACCTTC

D gene: TRBD1
clone size: -
J gene: TRBJ2-7
V gene: TRBV12-3/TRBV12-4
CDR3 protein: CASVTGVSEQYF
CDR3 DNA: TGTGCCAGCGTGACAGGGGTATCCGAGCAGTACTTC

D gene: -
clone size: -
J gene: TRBJ2-1
V gene: TRBV20-1
CDR3 protein: CSASSLWTASYNEQFF
CDR3 DNA: TGCAGTGCCAGCAGTTTATGGACAGCTTCCTACAATGAGCAGTTCTTC

D gene: -
clone size: many
J gene: TRBJ1-5
V gene: TRBV30
CDR3 protein: CAWSNQGDQPQHF
CDR3 DNA: TGTGCCTGGAGTAATCAGGGCGATCAGCCCCAGCATTTT

D gene: -
clone size: many
J gene: TRBJ1-4
V gene: TRBV19
CDR3 protein: CASSPDTRREKLFF
CDR3 DNA: TGTGCCAGTAGCCCGGACACCCGCAGAGAAAAACTGTTTTTT

D gene: -
clone size: many
J gene: TRBJ1-4
V gene: TRBV12-3/TRBV12-4
CDR3 protein: CASSYRTEMKQLFF
CDR3 DNA: TGTGCCAGCAGTTACCGGACTGAAATGAAACAACTGTTTTTT

D gene: TRBD1
clone size: many
J gene: TRBJ2-7
V gene: TRBV7-2
CDR3 protein: CASSLARQGYSYEQYF
CDR3 DNA: TGTGCCAGCAGCTTAGCCCGACAGGGATACTCCTACGAGCAGTACTTC

D gene: -
clone size: -
J gene: TRBJ2-7
V gene: TRBV30
CDR3 protein: CAWSGGTYEQYF
CDR3 DNA: TGTGCCTGGAGTGGGGGAACCTACGAGCAGTACTTC

D gene: TRBD1
clone size: many
J gene: TRBJ2-7
V gene: TRBV20-1
CDR3 protein: CSASNTGTGNSYEQYF
CDR3 DNA: TGCAGTGCTTCGAACACCGGGACAGGAAATTCCTACGAGCAGTACTTC

D gene: -
clone size: many
J gene: TRBJ1-2
V gene: TRBV10-3
CDR3 protein: CAISESGGNGGYTF
CDR3 DNA: TGTGCCATCAGTGAGTCAGGAGGGAATGGTGGCTACACCTTC

D gene: -
clone size: many
J gene: TRBJ1-1
V gene: TRBV11-2
CDR3 protein: CASSLGVNRLNTEAFF
CDR3 DNA: TGTGCCAGCAGCTTAGGGGTTAACAGATTGAACACTGAAGCTTTCTTT